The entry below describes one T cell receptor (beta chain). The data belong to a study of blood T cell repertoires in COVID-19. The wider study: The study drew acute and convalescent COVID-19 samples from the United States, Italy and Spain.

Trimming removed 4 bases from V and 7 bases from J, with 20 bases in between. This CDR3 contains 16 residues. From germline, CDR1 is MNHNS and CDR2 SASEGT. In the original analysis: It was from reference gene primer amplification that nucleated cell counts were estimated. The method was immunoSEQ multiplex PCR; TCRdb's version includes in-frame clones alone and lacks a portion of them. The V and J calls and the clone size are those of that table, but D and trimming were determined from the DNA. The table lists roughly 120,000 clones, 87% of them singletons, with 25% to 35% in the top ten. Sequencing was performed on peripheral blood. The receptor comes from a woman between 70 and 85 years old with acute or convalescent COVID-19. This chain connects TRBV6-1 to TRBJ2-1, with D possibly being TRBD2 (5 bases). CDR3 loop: CASSGGWQLGPNEQFF. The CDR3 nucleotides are TGTGCCAGCAGTGGAGGGTGGCAATTGGGCCCAAATGAGCAGTTCTTC.